This entry concerns a single T cell receptor (beta chain). CDR3 size: 14 residues. The germline gives CDR1 SGHTA, CDR2 FQGNSA. Trimming took off 5 bases at V and 8 bases at J, with 18 bases between the two ends. The data are from a study of blood T cell repertoires in COVID-19. Study-wide context: The cDNA or gDNA used as material had been derived from T cells, B-cell-depleted T cells, or PBMCs.

Assay used: immunoSEQ multiplex PCR; TCRdb lists only in-frame clones, some missing. In the table there are 45,000 to 60,000 clones, around nine tenths of which are singletons. The chain carries TRBV7-2 and TRBJ1-2; tentative D call: TRBD1 (5 bases). The TCR sequence derives from a human donor with active COVID-19. The donor label of this sample is uncertain. The specimen was peripheral blood. CDR3 amino acids: CASSVSRVLYGYTF. The CDR3 DNA reads as TGTGCCAGCAGCGTCTCCAGGGTTTTGTACGGCTACACCTTC.